Listed below are T cell receptor beta chains from one sample, sequenced in a study of blood T cells in healthy people across ages. TCRdb re-derived calls from the 5' RACE reads in MiXCR, one entry per CDR3 protein. The table has approximately 1,000,000 distinct CDR3 sequences, more than 35% seen once. The specimen sequenced was blood. The origin of the receptors is a woman aged 55-69 years in good health. The CDR3 runs from the conserved cysteine through the conserved F or W. Fields, in order: D gene, clone size, V gene, J gene, CDR3 protein, CDR3 DNA. The D gene is left open where the match is weak. Size is omitted from some rows. Given values are once, few, many or a class for expanded clones.

>.|few|TRBV2|TRBJ2-7
CASSPSEILFSYEQYF
TGTGCCAGCAGTCCCTCTGAGATCCTATTCTCCTACGAGCAGTACTTC
>.|.|TRBV4-1|TRBJ2-7
CASSQSPAVAEQYF
TGCGCCAGCAGCCAATCGCCTGCTGTCGCCGAGCAGTACTTC
>TRBD1|few|TRBV11-2|TRBJ2-7
CASSLVFSGGEQYF
TGTGCCAGCAGCTTAGTCTTCTCAGGGGGAGAGCAGTACTTC
>.|.|TRBV29-1|TRBJ1-1
CSVQRTDYTEAFF
TGCAGCGTTCAGAGGACTGATTACACTGAAGCTTTCTTT
>.|few|TRBV5-5|TRBJ2-3
CASTTAFTDTQYF
TGTGCCAGCACCACAGCCTTCACAGATACGCAGTATTTT
>.|once|TRBV12-5|TRBJ1-2
CASGLSTPANYGYTF
TGTGCTAGTGGTTTGTCGACCCCAGCTAACTATGGCTACACCTTC
>.|.|TRBV18|TRBJ2-1
CASSPPGSTPQRDEQFF
TGTGCCAGCTCACCACCAGGGTCAACCCCACAGAGGGATGAGCAGTTCTTC
>TRBD2|.|TRBV12-3/TRBV12-4|TRBJ2-1
CASREGLGRAHNEQFF
TGTGCCAGCAGAGAGGGACTAGGGCGGGCCCACAATGAGCAGTTCTTC
>TRBD2|.|TRBV20-1|TRBJ2-1
CSARDHSGRLSYNEQFF
TGCAGTGCTAGAGACCATAGCGGGAGGCTCTCCTACAATGAGCAGTTCTTC
>.|.|TRBV11-2|TRBJ1-5
CASSLTGYPDQPQHF
TGTGCCAGCAGCTTAACGGGGTATCCGGACCAGCCCCAGCATTTT
>.|.|TRBV4-2|TRBJ2-7
CASSQDVPGLGSYEQYF
TGTGCCAGCAGCCAAGACGTCCCGGGTTTAGGCTCCTACGAGCAGTACTTC
>TRBD1|.|TRBV6-6|TRBJ2-3
CASSQDRIRLSDTQYF
TGTGCCAGCAGCCAGGACAGGATAAGGCTTTCGGATACGCAGTATTTT
>TRBD1|once|TRBV3-1|TRBJ2-1
CATEGRQGGLDEQFF
TGTGCCACCGAAGGGCGACAGGGCGGTTTGGATGAGCAGTTCTTC
>.|.|TRBV28|TRBJ1-5
CASTPSGFGQPQHF
TGTGCCAGCACCCCCTCGGGTTTTGGGCAGCCCCAGCATTTT
>.|.|TRBV20-1|TRBJ2-5
CSARASNPATYF
TGCAGTGCTAGAGCCTCAAACCCGGCAACGTACTTC
>TRBD1|.|TRBV28|TRBJ2-1
CASSLRGQENDEQFF
TGTGCCAGCAGTTTGCGGGGACAGGAGAACGATGAGCAGTTCTTC
>.|.|TRBV10-3|TRBJ2-6
CAISEFEGPGANVLTF
TGTGCCATCAGTGAGTTTGAGGGGCCTGGGGCCAACGTCCTGACTTTC
>.|few|TRBV27|TRBJ1-6
CASSLVGSYNSPLHF
TGTGCCAGCAGTTTAGTAGGCTCCTATAATTCACCCCTCCACTTT
>TRBD1|.|TRBV5-6|TRBJ1-4
CASSSPEGAGEKLFF
TGTGCCAGCAGTTCCCCCGAGGGGGCGGGTGAAAAACTGTTTTTT
>.|.|TRBV6-4|TRBJ1-6
CASSEMAGGNSPLHF
TGTGCCAGCAGTGAGATGGCCGGAGGGAATTCACCCCTCCACTTT
>TRBD2|few|TRBV2|TRBJ2-7
CASRSSSGRGYEQYF
TGTGCCAGCAGAAGTTCTAGCGGGAGAGGGTACGAGCAGTACTTC